The 16 T cell receptor beta chains below were found in one sample sequenced in a study of cytomegalovirus exposure and HLA in healthy donors. The data were produced by immunoSEQ multiplex PCR, yet TCRdb's version contains in-frame clones alone and is incomplete. Seen here are about 140,000 clones, about nine tenths observed once, and the top ten hold roughly 4.8%. The sample comprised PBMCs. Receptors originate from a man between 18 and 35 years old in good health and CMV-seropositive.

CDR3 sequence reads: CASRPATNEKLFF. The CDR3 DNA is TGTGCCAGTAGGCCAGCAACTAATGAAAAACTGTTTTTT. V and J are TRBV19 and TRBJ1-4; D unresolved. V was trimmed by 6 bases and J by 0 bases, leaving 5 bases between them. CDR3 length: 13 residues. Germline assignment: CDR1 LNHDA and CDR2 SQIVND (reference sequence).

V is TRBV4-1 and J is TRBJ1-5; the D is unclear. V lost 1 base to trimming and J lost 0 bases, with 7 bases between them. The germline CDR1 and CDR2 sequences are MGHRA and YSYEKL. CDR3 length equals 15 residues. The chain's CDR3 is CASSQARLSNQPQHF. The CDR3 bases are TGCGCCAGCAGCCAAGCCAGACTTAGCAATCAGCCCCAGCATTTT.

The V call is TRBV6-6, the J call TRBJ2-2; 11 bases agree with TRBD1. Germline V gives CDR1 MNHNY, CDR2 SVGAGI (reference sequence). J was trimmed by 5 bases and V by 8 bases; bases with no gene match: 1. This CDR3 is built from 13 residues. CDR3 coding DNA: TGTGCCAGCCGGGACAGGGGGACCGGGGAGCTGTTTTTT. This gives the protein CASRDRGTGELFF.

The genes are TRBV18 and TRBJ1-2; tentatively, D is TRBD1 (6 bases). The CDR3 has 15 amino acids. The germline CDR1 and CDR2 sequences are KGHSH and LQKENI. V dropped 3 bases and J dropped 4 bases, with 15 bases sitting between them. The CDR3: CASSPKQGLAYGYTF. CDR3 DNA: TGTGCCAGCTCACCCAAACAGGGTCTGGCCTATGGCTACACCTTC.

The chain carries TRBV11-3 and TRBJ2-3; 9 bases agree with TRBD2. The germline CDR1 and CDR2 sequences are SGHNT and YENEEA. J gave up 5 bases and V 5 bases, and 14 bases lay outside the gene matches. This CDR3 is 17 amino acids long. The CDR3 coding sequence is TGTGCCAGCAGCCCCCAGATTGGAGCGGGGGGTGGAGATACGCAGTATTTT. This translates into CASSPQIGAGGGDTQYF.

This chain connects TRBV4-1 to TRBJ2-1; no reliable D call. This CDR3 is built from 16 residues. In germline, CDR1 is MGHRA, CDR2 YSYEKL. V was shortened by 4 bases and J by 0 bases, with 13 bases between the two germline ends. CDR3 in amino acids: CASSPSSRSSYNEQFF. CDR3 coding DNA: TGCGCCAGCAGCCCCTCCTCACGCAGCTCCTACAATGAGCAGTTCTTC.

This chain uses TRBV29-1 with TRBJ2-7; 11 positions agree with TRBD1. The CDR3 spans 14 residues. From germline, CDR1 is SQVTM and CDR2 ANQGSEA. With 7 bases clipped from V and 4 bases from J, the junction kept 9 bases outside the gene matches. The CDR3 bases are TGCAGCGCTCTGGACAGGGGGCCAGGGTACGAGCAGTACTTC. Protein: CSALDRGPGYEQYF.

This sequence joins TRBV5-6 and TRBJ1-1, with D hard to call. Germline V gene lookup returns CDR1 SGHDT and CDR2 YYEEEE. The CDR3 length is 13 residues. V lost 3 bases, J lost 5 bases, and 11 bases lay in between. CDR3 sequence reads: CASSWEAGTEAFF. CDR3 bases: TGTGCCAGCAGCTGGGAGGCGGGGACTGAAGCTTTCTTT. The full variable domain, completed using reference TRBV5-6 and TRBJ1-1, is DAGVTQSPTHLIKTRGQQVTLRCSPKSGHDTVSWYQQALGQGPQFIFQYYEEEERQRGNFPDRFSGHQFPNYSSELNVNALLLGDSALYLCASSWEAGTEAFFGQGTRLTVV.

The CDR3 here is CASSHSGQGESPLHF. CDR3 DNA sequence: TGTGCCAGCAGCCATAGCGGACAGGGGGAATCACCCCTCCACTTT. V and J are TRBV16 and TRBJ1-6; the match to TRBD1 covers 10 bases. Germline V gene sequence: CDR1 KGHSY, CDR2 FQNENV. The J segment lost 10 bases and the V segment lost 3 bases, leaving 6 bases of the junction unmatched. The CDR3 has 15 amino acids.

The chain uses TRBV4-1 and TRBJ2-1; TRBD2 agrees at 10 bases. Germline V gene data show CDR1 as MGHRA and CDR2 as YSYEKL. Trimming at V came to 4 bases and at J to 3 bases, leaving 9 bases not matched to a gene. The CDR3 consists of 17 residues. CDR3 in DNA: TGCGCCAGCAGCCCTATAGCGGGAGGCCCCCTCTACAATGAGCAGTTCTTC. As protein: CASSPIAGGPLYNEQFF.

The V gene is TRBV11-1, the J gene TRBJ2-7; perhaps TRBD1 as D (5 bases). The germline V and J ends were trimmed by 5 bases and 5 bases, with 10 bases remaining between them. CDR3 length: 12 residues. CDR1 SGHAT and CDR2 FQDESV come from the germline V gene (reference sequence). In DNA form, the CDR3 reads TGTGCCAGCAGCCTCAGGGCTCACGAGCAGTACTTC. This sequence encodes CASSLRAHEQYF.

The chain employs TRBV7-9 and TRBJ2-3, with 7 bases fitting TRBD1. V shed 1 base, J shed 2 bases, and the junction held 3 bases outside the gene matches. Germline V gives CDR1 SEHNR, CDR2 FQNEAQ (reference sequence). The CDR3 totals 15 residues. CDR3 DNA: TGTGCCAGCAGCTTAGGGGGACAGTTCACAGATACGCAGTATTTT. Translating gives CASSLGGQFTDTQYF.

This chain connects TRBV2 to TRBJ1-2; no firm D call. The V and J ends lost 4 bases and 2 bases respectively, with 8 bases between them. The CDR3 extends over 13 amino acids. Germline CDR1 SNHLY, CDR2 FYNNEI. The CDR3 spells CASSVGLNYGYTF. CDR3 sequence (DNA): TGTGCCAGCAGTGTGGGCCTCAACTATGGCTACACCTTC. The full variable domain, rest sourced from reference TRBV2 and TRBJ1-2, is EPEVTQTPSHQVTQMGQEVILRCVPISNHLYFYWYRQILGQKVEFLVSFYNNEISEKSEIFDDQFSVERPDGSNFTLKIRSTKLEDSAMYFCASSVGLNYGYTFGSGTRLTVV.

V usage is TRBV19 and J usage is TRBJ2-7, with 7 nucleotides matching TRBD2. The germline V gene encodes CDR1 LNHDA and CDR2 SQIVND (reference sequence). V shed 0 bases, J shed 5 bases, and the junction held 16 bases outside the gene matches. The CDR3 contains 18 residues. This chain's CDR3 is CASSIDGRGGTRSDEQYF. The CDR3 DNA is TGTGCCAGTAGTATAGATGGGAGGGGAGGCACTCGCAGCGACGAGCAGTACTTC.

The V call is TRBV5-1, the J call TRBJ1-1; D is undetermined. Trimming took 0 bases from V and 6 from J, leaving 12 bases between them. The CDR3 consists of 14 residues. Looked up from germline, CDR1 is SGHRS and CDR2 is YFSETQ. This CDR3 reads CASSLEPKSPEAFF. The CDR3 DNA sequence: TGCGCCAGCAGCTTGGAGCCGAAGAGCCCTGAAGCTTTCTTT.

The V and J genes are TRBV5-1 and TRBJ2-5; perhaps TRBD2 as D (5 bases). The germline gives CDR1 SGHRS, CDR2 YFSETQ. Trimming took 0 bases from V and 4 from J, leaving 13 bases between them. CDR3 length: 15 amino acids. The CDR3 loop reads CASSLVGREGETQYF. For the CDR3, the DNA is TGCGCCAGCAGCTTGGTCGGACGGGAAGGAGAGACCCAGTACTTC. The full variable domain, with the rest looked up from reference TRBV5-1 and TRBJ2-5, is KAGVTQTPRYLIKTRGQQVTLSCSPISGHRSVSWYQQTPGQGLQFLFEYFSETQRNKGNFPGRFSGRQFSNSRSEMNVSTLELGDSALYLCASSLVGREGETQYFGPGTRLLVL.